The present T cell receptor (beta chain) was sequenced within a study of TIL therapy for anti-PD-1-resistant metastatic lung cancer. Looking at the study overall: Four tumors were EGFR-mutant and two were ALK-rearranged.

The CDR3 sequence is 20 residues long. Time point reported: pre-treatment sample, taken before nivolumab and TIL therapy. Notes on this clone: No antigen is known for it.

Broader study findings: After infusion, TIL clonotypes partly replaced peripheral T cells and declined over months. Treatment-naive, never-smoker and oncogene-addicted patients were overrepresented in this highly selected cohort.

The libraries were made with immunoSEQ v3. Sequencing depth was around 1.9 million read pairs for survey level, roughly 5-6 million for deep. Profiled with immunoSEQ multiplex PCR; TCRdb holds only in-frame clones, not every one. This table holds approximately 45,000 clones, roughly 78% found once. The material sequenced was blood, taken at baseline. This rearrangement joins TRBV21-1 to TRBJ2-7; the D call in the table, TRBD2, was not verified against the DNA. TRBV21-1 corresponds to a pseudogene. This TCR was recovered from a man between 65 and 85 years old with non-small cell lung cancer. Here the CDR3 DNA reads TGTGCCAGCAGCAAAGACGAAGAACGGGTCCTCAAGTGCCGATTCTACGAGCAGTACTTC. Its translation is CASSKDEERVLKCRFYEQYF.